This paragraph covers one T cell receptor (beta chain) sequence. Its matching antigen is unknown. TCRdb keeps only in-frame clones here, not all; method: immunoSEQ multiplex PCR. This table has about 11,000 clones, roughly 90% appearing once. This sample is drawn from a study of T cells in localized non-small cell lung cancer. General study findings and limits: Measurement of T cell clonality placed uninvolved adjacent lung highest, above the level in tumor.

The trim removed 2 bases at V and 6 bases at J, leaving 4 bases unmatched. CDR1 SGHDN and CDR2 FVKESK come from the germline V gene. The length of the CDR3 is 13 residues. V gene TRBV14 combines with J gene TRBJ2-7; 7 bases fit TRBD1. This sample comprised peripheral blood, obtained before any cancer treatment. The source is a male donor at least 60 years old with stage III lung adenocarcinoma. DNA of the CDR3: TGTGCCAGCAGCCAAACCAACAGGGGCGAGCAGTACTTC. This encodes CASSQTNRGEQYF.